Each of the 32 T cell receptor beta chains below was sequenced from the same sample in a study of blood T cell repertoires in COVID-19. The repertoire was sequenced with immunoSEQ multiplex PCR; TCRdb's copy has only in-frame clones and lacks some. The table includes tens of thousands of clones, 86% detected once. Sequencing was carried out using peripheral blood. The receptors here all came from a man in his sixties with active or convalescent COVID-19.

The genes are TRBV2 and TRBJ1-1; a possible D gene is TRBD1 (5 bases). The CDR3 has 12 residues. V shed 8 bases and J shed 10 bases, with 17 bases lying between them. Germline V gives CDR1 SNHLY, CDR2 FYNNEI. The CDR3 loop is CASGRQIYGAFF. In DNA, the CDR3 is TGTGCCAGCGGGCGACAGATTTACGGAGCTTTCTTT.

The chain has TRBV27 and TRBJ1-1; the match to TRBD1 covers 8 bases. The CDR3 runs 14 residues. CDR1 and CDR2 from the germline V gene are MNHEY and SMNVEV (reference sequence). Trimming took 3 bases from V and 5 from J; bases not matched to a gene: 5. This CDR3 reads CASSFSGGFTEAFF. DNA of the CDR3: TGTGCCAGCAGTTTTTCAGGGGGCTTTACTGAAGCTTTCTTT.

The chain joins TRBV2 to TRBJ1-2, with TRBD1 identical over 9 bases. Trimming took 5 bases from V and 10 from J; bases not matched to a gene: 8. This CDR3 has 13 amino acids. Germline lookup yields CDR1 SNHLY and CDR2 FYNNEI. The CDR3 nucleotides read TGTGCCAGCAGTAGACCGGGACAGGGTGACTACACCTTC. Translation gives CASSRPGQGDYTF.

This chain uses TRBV6-5 with TRBJ1-2; 7 bases are shared with TRBD1. The germline CDR1 and CDR2 sequences are MNHEY and SVGAGI. V trimming: 7 bases; J trimming: 7 bases; junction bases outside the gene matches: 9. This CDR3 has 13 residues. The CDR3 protein is CASKVRGESGYTF. CDR3 nucleotide sequence: TGTGCCAGCAAGGTCAGGGGGGAGTCTGGCTACACCTTC.

The V gene is TRBV27, the J gene TRBJ2-5, with D hard to call. Germline CDR1 is MNHEY and CDR2 is SMNVEV (reference sequence). The length of the CDR3 is 14 residues. The V and J ends lost 4 bases and 1 base respectively, with 10 bases between them. CDR3 in amino acids: CASSSPWAQETQYF. The CDR3 region has the DNA TGTGCCAGCAGTTCGCCGTGGGCCCAAGAGACCCAGTACTTC.

The V gene is TRBV19, the J gene TRBJ1-2; D is ambiguous. Trimming left V 3 bases short and J 1 base short, with 9 bases between. Germline V gives CDR1 LNHDA, CDR2 SQIVND (reference sequence). CDR3 length: 14 residues. This CDR3 is CASSIGQDNYGYTF. The CDR3 DNA follows: TGTGCCAGTAGTATTGGGCAAGATAACTATGGCTACACCTTC. Full variable domain (rest looked up from reference TRBV19 and TRBJ1-2): DGGITQSPKYLFRKEGQNVTLSCEQNLNHDAMYWYRQDPGQGLRLIYYSQIVNDFQKGDIAEGYSVSREKKESFPLTVTSAQKNPTAFYLCASSIGQDNYGYTFGSGTRLTVV.

CDR3 sequence (DNA): TGTGCCAGCAGCTCCGACGCGGGGAACGAGCAGTACTTC. It specifies CASSSDAGNEQYF. The chain employs TRBV7-3 and TRBJ2-7; D is possibly TRBD2 (6 bases). The CDR3 has 13 amino acids. V dropped 4 bases and J dropped 5 bases, with 12 bases sitting between them. CDR1 SGHTA and CDR2 FQGTGA come from the germline V gene.

The chain links TRBV27 to TRBJ2-1, with 9 bases fitting TRBD1. V was clipped by 1 base and J by 7 bases; unmatched bases: 5. The CDR3 is made up of 15 amino acids. Germline CDR1 and CDR2: MNHEY and SMNVEV (reference sequence). The CDR3 protein is CASSLLWDRVNEQFF. CDR3 DNA sequence: TGTGCCAGCAGTTTATTGTGGGACAGGGTAAATGAGCAGTTCTTC.

This clone appeared a single time. The J gene is TRBJ2-7, the V gene TRBV5-1; D is possibly TRBD2 (6 bases). CDR1 SGHRS and CDR2 YFSETQ come from the germline V gene. V lost 4 bases and J lost 0, with 14 bases in between. The CDR3 contains 15 residues. The CDR3 reads CASSGGDESSYEQYF. The CDR3 DNA sequence: TGCGCCAGCAGCGGCGGGGATGAAAGCTCCTACGAGCAGTACTTC.

The CDR3 reads CASSLGASGGSYSYEQYF. The CDR3 region has the DNA TGTGCCAGCAGCTTAGGGGCTAGCGGGGGGTCGTACTCCTACGAGCAGTACTTC. J is TRBJ2-7 and V is TRBV11-2, with TRBD2 matching over 11 bases. Germline V gives CDR1 SGHAT, CDR2 FQNNGV. The V gene end was trimmed by 1 base and the J gene end by 0 bases; junction bases not matched to a gene: 8. The CDR3 is 18 residues long.

This sequence joins TRBV7-8 and TRBJ2-1; possibly TRBD2 for D (5 bases). The CDR3 sequence is 13 residues long. The V and J ends lost 5 bases and 7 bases respectively, with 12 bases between them. Germline values: CDR1 SGHVS, CDR2 FQNEAQ. The CDR3 protein is CASSRAGGNEQFF. CDR3 nucleotides: TGTGCCAGCAGCCGCGCGGGTGGGAATGAGCAGTTCTTC. The variable domain in full, completed from reference TRBV7-8 and TRBJ2-1, reads GAGVSQSPRYKVAKRGQDVALRCDPISGHVSLFWYQQALGQGPEFLTYFQNEAQLDKSGLPSDRFFAERPEGSVSTLKIQRTQQEDSAVYLCASSRAGGNEQFFGPGTRLTVL.

The V and J genes are TRBV7-2 and TRBJ2-7; no definite D call. Trimming took 5 bases from V and 2 from J, leaving 7 bases between them. Germline V CDR1 and CDR2: SGHTA, FQGNSA. CDR3 size: 12 residues. The CDR3 here is CASSTSTYEQYF. CDR3 nucleotides: TGTGCCAGCAGCACCAGTACCTACGAGCAGTACTTC.

V is TRBV7-3 and J is TRBJ2-7, with 7 bases fitting TRBD1. V shed 5 bases, J shed 5 bases, and the junction held 6 bases outside the gene matches. Germline loops: CDR1 SGHTA, CDR2 FQGTGA. This CDR3 is 13 amino acids long. Here the CDR3 DNA reads TGTGCCAGCAGCCAAATGACAGGGAACGAGCAGTACTTC. As protein: CASSQMTGNEQYF.

This clone was seen only once. This chain uses TRBV7-2 with TRBJ2-7; 10 positions agree with TRBD1. The germline V gene encodes CDR1 SGHTA and CDR2 FQGNSA. After removal of 5 bases from V and 3 bases from J, the junction contained 16 bases not matched to a gene. This CDR3 contains 18 residues. CDR3 loop: CASSIMPGQGVGGYEQYF. The CDR3 coding sequence is TGTGCCAGCAGCATAATGCCCGGACAGGGGGTCGGGGGCTACGAGCAGTACTTC.

This chain connects TRBV7-2 to TRBJ2-7; D is ambiguous. This CDR3 is built from 14 residues. Trimming left V 5 bases short and J 6 bases short, with 17 bases between. Germline V gives CDR1 SGHTA, CDR2 FQGNSA. Here the CDR3 DNA reads TGTGCCAGCAGCCTATCAGGCCTCCGCCCCGAGCAGTACTTC. Its protein product is CASSLSGLRPEQYF.

CDR3 nucleotide sequence: TGTGCCACTGGGGAGGGGGATCCCTACGAGCAGTACTTC. Amino acid sequence: CATGEGDPYEQYF. The J gene is TRBJ2-7, the V gene TRBV6-6, with D possibly matching TRBD2 (7 bases). The CDR3 totals 13 residues. From germline, CDR1 is MNHNY and CDR2 SVGAGI (reference sequence). The germline V and J ends were trimmed by 10 bases and 2 bases, with 15 bases remaining between them.

CDR3 in amino acids: CASSQLLGGGAEAKNIQYF. The CDR3, as DNA: TGTGCCAGCAGCCAACTCCTAGGAGGGGGGGCGGAAGCCAAAAACATTCAGTACTTC. This rearrangement joins TRBV3-1 (or the pseudogene TRBV3-2) to TRBJ2-4; tentatively, D is TRBD2 (7 bases). This CDR3 has 19 residues. CDR1 LGHDT and CDR2 YNNKEL come from the germline V gene (reference sequence). V was cut by 2 bases and J by 0 bases, with 20 bases left in between.

The CDR3 here is CSPNNIDRNEAFF. CDR3 coding DNA: TGCAGCCCGAACAACATTGACAGGAACGAAGCTTTCTTT. V gene TRBV29-1 combines with J gene TRBJ1-1, with D perhaps TRBD1 (6 bases). The CDR3 has 13 amino acids. The germline gives CDR1 SQVTM, CDR2 ANQGSEA. The ends were cut back, 8 bases at V and 8 bases at J, with 21 bases in the middle.

V and J are TRBV28 and TRBJ1-2; D uncertain. With 3 bases removed from V and 0 bases from J, the gap between germline ends came to 11 bases. This CDR3 region has 15 residues. The germline gives CDR1 MDHEN, CDR2 SYDVKM. The CDR3 reads CASSFSAGSNYGYTF. The CDR3 region has the DNA TGTGCCAGCAGTTTTTCTGCCGGTTCTAACTATGGCTACACCTTC.

This chain connects TRBV19 to TRBJ2-4; perhaps TRBD2 as D (5 bases). The ends were cut back, 4 bases at V and 1 base at J, with 20 bases in the middle. The germline V gene has CDR1 LNHDA and CDR2 SQIVND (reference sequence). The CDR3 extends over 18 amino acids. The CDR3 bases are TGTGCCAGTAGTACCCTAGCTGTGCCCACAACGGCCAAAAACATTCAGTACTTC. As protein: CASSTLAVPTTAKNIQYF.

V gene TRBV7-3 combines with J gene TRBJ2-2; D is possibly TRBD1 (6 bases). Germline loops: CDR1 SGHTA, CDR2 FQGTGA. Trimming took off 1 base at V and 5 bases at J, with 8 bases between the two ends. This CDR3 has 14 amino acids. CDR3 residues: CASSLNRETGELFF. CDR3 sequence (DNA): TGTGCCAGCAGCTTAAACAGGGAAACCGGGGAGCTGTTTTTT.

The chain carries TRBV10-3 and TRBJ2-7, with TRBD2 matching over 11 bases. Losses at the gene ends were 7 bases for V and 2 bases for J; bases not matched to a gene: 10. Germline CDR1 reads ENHRY; CDR2 reads SYGVKD. The length of the CDR3 is 16 residues. CDR3 region: CAITSSGGANPYEQYF. The CDR3 DNA reads TGTGCCATCACGAGTAGCGGGGGGGCTAATCCCTACGAGCAGTACTTC.

The rearrangement links TRBV7-2 to TRBJ2-3, with TRBD2 matching 15 bases. V dropped 4 bases and J dropped 11; count of bases not matched to a gene: 10. Germline-derived CDR1 and CDR2 are SGHTA and FQGNSA. This CDR3 region has 16 residues. The CDR3 sequence: CASSSRTSGGVGVQYF. The CDR3 DNA reads as TGTGCCAGCAGCTCTAGGACTAGCGGGGGGGTTGGCGTGCAGTATTTT. Full variable domain (missing parts from reference TRBV7-2 and TRBJ2-3): GAGVSQSPSNKVTEKGKDVELRCDPISGHTALYWYRQSLGQGLEFLIYFQGNSAPDKSGLPSDRFSAERTGGSVSTLTIQRTQQEDSAVYLCASSSRTSGGVGVQYFGPGTRLTVL.

This clone was detected many times. The chain combines TRBV19 with TRBJ2-2, with D tentatively TRBD2 (6 bases). Trimming cost V 3 bases and J 5 bases, with 13 bases left between them. CDR1 and CDR2 from the germline V gene are LNHDA and SQIVND (reference sequence). The CDR3 runs to 15 residues. This CDR3 is CASSIQAGGTGELFF. The CDR3, as DNA: TGTGCCAGTAGTATCCAGGCAGGAGGGACCGGGGAGCTGTTTTTT.

The chain couples TRBV19 to TRBJ2-7; TRBD2 aligns across 8 bases. CDR1 and CDR2 from the germline V gene are LNHDA and SQIVND (reference sequence). V lost 10 bases to trimming and J lost 6 bases; unmatched junction nucleotides: 11. The CDR3 extends over 13 amino acids. DNA for the CDR3: TGTGCCACCTCTACCTCGGGAGGGATCGAGCAGTACTTC. Translation: CATSTSGGIEQYF.

The chain carries TRBV3-1 (or the pseudogene TRBV3-2) and TRBJ1-1; D not certain. Germline CDR1 LGHDT, CDR2 YNNKEL (reference sequence). The CDR3 contains 13 residues. V was trimmed by 4 bases and J by 0 bases, leaving 6 bases between them. The CDR3 DNA follows: TGTGCCAGCAGCCGCACAATGAACACTGAAGCTTTCTTT. Protein sequence: CASSRTMNTEAFF.

The rearrangement links TRBV5-4 to TRBJ1-1; the D is unclear. Looked up from germline, CDR1 is SGHNT and CDR2 is YYREEE (reference sequence). The CDR3 has 13 amino acids. The V and J ends lost 5 bases and 1 base respectively, with 9 bases between them. CDR3 DNA: TGTGCCAGCAGACTCCAACCGAACACTGAAGCTTTCTTT. It encodes CASRLQPNTEAFF.

The chain has TRBV5-6 and TRBJ2-3; TRBD2 matches 7 bases. The CDR3 covers 14 residues. Trimming at V came to 4 bases and at J to 6 bases, leaving 8 bases not matched to a gene. Germline V gene sequence: CDR1 SGHDT, CDR2 YYEEEE. The CDR3 sequence: CASSTYTSDDTQYF. The CDR3 DNA reads as TGTGCCAGCAGCACGTACACTAGCGATGATACGCAGTATTTT. The full variable domain, its missing parts supplied by reference TRBV5-6 and TRBJ2-3, is DAGVTQSPTHLIKTRGQQVTLRCSPKSGHDTVSWYQQALGQGPQFIFQYYEEEERQRGNFPDRFSGHQFPNYSSELNVNALLLGDSALYLCASSTYTSDDTQYFGPGTRLTVL.

V is TRBV12-5 and J is TRBJ2-6; a weak D match, TRBD1 (5 bases). CDR3 size: 20 residues. The V and J ends lost 1 base and 0 bases respectively, with 19 bases between them. CDR1 and CDR2 from the germline V gene are LGHNT and FRNRAP. The CDR3 sequence is CASGLDARPRAFSGANVLTF. The CDR3 DNA reads TGTGCTAGTGGTTTGGACGCTCGCCCCAGGGCTTTCTCTGGGGCCAACGTCCTGACTTTC.

The J gene is TRBJ1-1, the V gene TRBV18; 11 nucleotides match TRBD1. With V trimmed by 3 bases and J by 10 bases, 10 bases remained unmatched. The CDR3 is made up of 15 amino acids. Germline-derived CDR1 and CDR2 are KGHSH and LQKENI. The CDR3 DNA sequence: TGTGCCAGCTCACCGTCCCGGGACAGGGGGTCTGTAGCTTTCTTT. This gives the protein CASSPSRDRGSVAFF.

The rearrangement links TRBV19 to TRBJ1-4; 8 bases are shared with TRBD1. Germline V gene sequence: CDR1 LNHDA, CDR2 SQIVND (reference sequence). Germline trimming cut 8 bases from V and 8 bases from J; bases unmatched to any gene: 13. CDR3 length: 15 residues. The CDR3 DNA follows: TGTGCCAGTTGCGGAACGGGACAGGCGGACGAAAAACTGTTTTTT. Its protein product is CASCGTGQADEKLFF.

V gene TRBV5-6 combines with J gene TRBJ2-4; 12 bases agree with TRBD1. Germline V gene sequence: CDR1 SGHDT, CDR2 YYEEEE. This CDR3 is 16 amino acids long. J was trimmed by 6 bases and V by 7 bases; bases with no gene match: 11. Written as DNA, the CDR3 is TGTGCCAGCCATTGGGGGGACAGGGGGCATAGAAACATTCAGTACTTC. It yields the protein CASHWGDRGHRNIQYF.